The T cell receptor (beta chain) under discussion was sequenced for a study of blood T cell repertoires in COVID-19. Study information: Whether acute or convalescent, the COVID-19 samples came from the United States, Italy and Spain.

The length of the CDR3 is 16 residues. V lost 11 bases and J 4 bases, leaving 24 bases between the germline ends. In germline, CDR1 is SNHLY, CDR2 FYNNEI. As processed by the authors: By means of reference gene primer amplification, nucleated cell counts were estimated. Only in-frame clones appear in the TCRdb table, and some are missing; sequencing was by immunoSEQ multiplex PCR. V and J calls and clone size are those listed in that table; D and trimming were worked out from the DNA. The table records approximately 340,000 clones, around four fifths of them present only once. V usage is TRBV2 and J usage is TRBJ2-1; unclear D gene. The TCR comes from a man aged 25-40 years with active or convalescent COVID-19. Sample: peripheral blood. The CDR3 DNA reads TGTGCCGCCGACCGAGCGTCTAGGAGAGGATACAATGAGCAGTTCTTC. It yields the protein CAADRASRRGYNEQFF. The full variable domain, with the rest looked up from reference TRBV2 and TRBJ2-1, is EPEVTQTPSHQVTQMGQEVILRCVPISNHLYFYWYRQILGQKVEFLVSFYNNEISEKSEIFDDQFSVERPDGSNFTLKIRSTKLEDSAMYFCAADRASRRGYNEQFFGPGTRLTVL.